The 20 T cell receptor beta chains reported below all come from one sample, sequenced in a study of long-term antiretroviral therapy in people with HIV. It was version v3.0 of the immunoSEQ assay that was run at survey level. This table comes from immunoSEQ multiplex PCR, and its TCRdb copy is limited to in-frame clones, with some not included. Among under 20,000 clones listed, around nine tenths were seen once. Here the sequenced sample was unsorted PBMCs, taken 0.5 years after starting antiretroviral therapy. These TCRs come from a middle-aged man with HIV.

This clone was seen a handful of times. The rearrangement links TRBV15 to TRBJ2-1, with D perhaps TRBD1 (6 bases). Trimming shortened V by 5 bases and J by 0 bases, and 11 bases separated the two germline ends. Germline CDR1 reads LNHNV; CDR2 reads YYDKDF (reference sequence). CDR3 length equals 15 residues. The CDR3 nucleotides are TGTGCCACCAGCCCACAGGGAAACTCCTACAATGAGCAGTTCTTC. Residues: CATSPQGNSYNEQFF.

The chain joins TRBV5-4 to TRBJ1-2; TRBD1 might be the D (5 bases). The CDR3 extends over 16 amino acids. Trimming removed 1 base from V and 6 bases from J, with 19 bases in between. In germline, CDR1 is SGHNT, CDR2 YYREEE (reference sequence). The CDR3 region is CASSLNRLHVSHGYTF. The CDR3 coding sequence is TGTGCCAGCAGCTTGAACAGGTTACACGTGAGCCATGGCTACACCTTC.

The chain combines TRBV2 with TRBJ2-7; 11 bases are a match to TRBD2. Unmatched junction bases numbered 10, after V lost 7 bases and J lost 2 bases. The CDR3 spans 16 residues. Looked up from germline, CDR1 is SNHLY and CDR2 is FYNNEI. Here the CDR3 reads CASTGLAGGITYEQYF. CDR3 DNA: TGTGCCAGCACCGGTTTAGCGGGGGGGATAACCTACGAGCAGTACTTC.

The rearrangement joins TRBV19 to TRBJ1-1, with TRBD1 identical over 9 bases. Germline V gene sequence: CDR1 LNHDA, CDR2 SQIVND (reference sequence). The CDR3 length is 14 residues. With 7 bases clipped from V and 8 bases from J, the junction kept 11 bases outside the gene matches. CDR3 sequence: CASTRDRAKGEAFF. The CDR3 DNA is TGTGCCAGTACCCGGGACAGGGCCAAAGGGGAAGCTTTCTTT.

CDR3 in DNA: TGTGCCAGCAGCGTAGACGAATTTCCCGGGGCTGGGGCCAACGTCCTGACTTTC. It specifies CASSVDEFPGAGANVLTF. The chain combines TRBV9 with TRBJ2-6, with D possibly matching TRBD2 (5 bases). The germline V and J ends were trimmed by 0 bases and 2 bases, with 15 bases remaining between them. This CDR3 is 18 amino acids long. Germline CDR1 SGDLS, CDR2 YYNGEE.

The chain carries TRBV7-2 and TRBJ2-3, with TRBD2 matching 8 bases. The CDR3 has 16 residues. V was clipped by 7 bases and J by 6 bases; unmatched bases: 15. CDR1 is SGHTA, CDR2 FQGNSA, per germline. The CDR3 sequence: CASTSTGTRGMDTQYF. In DNA, the CDR3 is TGTGCCAGCACCTCGACCGGGACTAGGGGGATGGATACGCAGTATTTT. Full variable domain (missing parts from reference TRBV7-2 and TRBJ2-3): GAGVSQSPSNKVTEKGKDVELRCDPISGHTALYWYRQSLGQGLEFLIYFQGNSAPDKSGLPSDRFSAERTGGSVSTLTIQRTQQEDSAVYLCASTSTGTRGMDTQYFGPGTRLTVL.

The CDR3 DNA reads as TGTGCCAGCAGCCTGACAGGAGGCCAGCCCCAGCATTTT. This translates into CASSLTGGQPQHF. The chain uses TRBV11-2 and TRBJ1-5; D is possibly TRBD1 (6 bases). The CDR3 is made up of 13 amino acids. CDR1 and CDR2 from the germline V gene are SGHAT and FQNNGV. Between the trimmed V and J ends, which lost 5 bases and 7 bases, there was a span of 12 bases.

This rearrangement joins TRBV30 to TRBJ1-1, with D possibly TRBD1 on 6 matching bases. The CDR3 spans 15 residues. The V gene's germline CDR1 is GTSNPN and CDR2 SVGIG (reference sequence). V shed 0 bases and J shed 2 bases, with 13 bases lying between them. The CDR3 DNA reads as TGTGCCTGGAGTGTATGGGGGGCTGCCAACACTGAAGCTTTCTTT. It specifies CAWSVWGAANTEAFF.

The J gene is TRBJ2-2, the V gene TRBV2; D not resolved. V lost 6 bases and J 2 bases, leaving 16 bases between the germline ends. Per the germline V gene, CDR1 is SNHLY and CDR2 is FYNNEI. This CDR3 comprises 16 residues. The CDR3 reads CASSGQSTSNTGELFF. The DNA for the CDR3 is TGTGCCAGCAGCGGCCAGAGCACCAGCAACACCGGGGAGCTGTTTTTT. Full variable domain (remainder filled in from reference TRBV2 and TRBJ2-2): EPEVTQTPSHQVTQMGQEVILRCVPISNHLYFYWYRQILGQKVEFLVSFYNNEISEKSEIFDDQFSVERPDGSNFTLKIRSTKLEDSAMYFCASSGQSTSNTGELFFGEGSRLTVL.

The genes are TRBV2 and TRBJ2-7; 8 positions match TRBD2. The germline V gene has CDR1 SNHLY and CDR2 FYNNEI. This CDR3 region has 14 residues. With V trimmed by 0 bases and J by 9 bases, 7 bases remained unmatched. CDR3 sequence (DNA): TGTGCCAGCAGTGAAGCGAGCGGGGGCCGGAGGCAGTACTTC. Protein product: CASSEASGGRRQYF.

The chain carries TRBV12-5 and TRBJ2-3; TRBD2 matches at 9 bases. The V segment lost 0 bases and the J segment 0 bases; nucleotides outside the gene matches: 25. The CDR3 has 24 amino acids. Germline V gene lookup returns CDR1 LGHNT and CDR2 FRNRAP. The CDR3: CASGLVPAGGLLPRGLRSTDTQYF. For the CDR3, the DNA is TGTGCTAGTGGTTTGGTACCGGCGGGAGGGTTACTACCTCGGGGTCTGCGGAGCACAGATACGCAGTATTTT.

As for this clone: Sequence at one end of the junction differs from germline and may be a read error. The gene calls are TRBV7-2 and TRBJ2-2; D ambiguous. The CDR3 is 13 residues long. Germline values: CDR1 SGHTA, CDR2 FQGNSA. CDR3 sequence reads: CASSLTNPGELFF. CDR3 bases: TGTGCCAGCAGCTTAACGAACCCCGGGGAGCTGTTTTTT.

This chain uses TRBV7-2 with TRBJ2-1; D ambiguous. The germline V and J ends were trimmed by 5 bases and 10 bases, with 15 bases remaining between them. The CDR3 is made up of 13 amino acids. Per the germline V gene, CDR1 is SGHTA and CDR2 is FQGNSA. The CDR3 nucleotides are TGTGCCAGCAGCCCCGACCGGGCCCGCGAGCAGTTCTTC. Its translation: CASSPDRAREQFF.

The chain is built from TRBV9 and TRBJ1-3; D is unresolved. Trimming removed 3 bases at V and 3 bases at J, with 10 bases between. In germline, CDR1 is SGDLS, CDR2 YYNGEE. The CDR3 loop spans 14 amino acids. The CDR3 loop reads CASSALSFGNTIYF. The DNA of the CDR3 is TGTGCCAGCAGCGCCCTTTCGTTTGGAAACACCATATATTTT.

The rearrangement joins TRBV27 to TRBJ1-1; D is unclear. Germline V gene sequence: CDR1 MNHEY, CDR2 SMNVEV (reference sequence). Between the trimmed V and J ends, which lost 5 bases and 4 bases, there was a span of 14 bases. The CDR3 has 14 amino acids. The CDR3 here is CASSQGGAGTEAFF. The CDR3 DNA reads TGTGCCAGCAGTCAAGGCGGAGCGGGCACTGAAGCTTTCTTT.

V and J are TRBV5-6 and TRBJ2-7; no definite D call. CDR3 size: 13 residues. V lost 1 base and J lost 3, with 8 bases in between. Germline V gene lookup returns CDR1 SGHDT and CDR2 YYEEEE. CDR3 loop: CASSLNTFYEQYF. CDR3 bases: TGTGCCAGCAGCTTGAATACCTTCTACGAGCAGTACTTC.

The CDR3 here is CASSLGELGLDTQYF. In nucleotides, the CDR3 is TGTGCCAGCAGCTTGGGGGAACTTGGGTTAGATACGCAGTATTTT. The chain links TRBV7-3 to TRBJ2-3; either TRBD1 or TRBD2 may supply D (5 bases each). CDR1 is SGHTA, CDR2 FQGTGA, per germline. The CDR3 covers 15 residues. Trimming stripped 3 bases from V and 5 bases from J, with 15 bases between.

The rearrangement links TRBV9 to TRBJ1-4, with D hard to call. V lost 3 bases, J lost 8 bases, and 11 bases lay in between. This CDR3 has 13 amino acids. Germline V gives CDR1 SGDLS, CDR2 YYNGEE. The CDR3 region is CASSAPETEKLFF. The DNA of the CDR3 is TGTGCCAGCAGCGCCCCTGAGACAGAAAAACTGTTTTTT.

The chain links TRBV7-2 to TRBJ1-5, with no clear D. Trimming left V 0 bases short and J 6 bases short, with 12 bases between. CDR3 size: 15 residues. The germline V gene encodes CDR1 SGHTA and CDR2 FQGNSA. CDR3 loop: CASSLALGESQPQHF. Here the CDR3 DNA reads TGTGCCAGCAGCTTAGCGCTGGGAGAGAGTCAGCCCCAGCATTTT.

The genes are TRBV11-1 and TRBJ1-5; perhaps TRBD1 as D (6 bases). Germline-derived CDR1 and CDR2 are SGHAT and FQDESV (reference sequence). The V gene lost 5 bases and the J gene lost 5 bases, with 10 bases spanning the gap. The CDR3 has 13 amino acids. The CDR3 nucleotides read TGTGCCAGCAGCAAGAGGGGGGATCAGCCCCAGCATTTT. Protein: CASSKRGDQPQHF. Full variable domain (remainder filled in from reference TRBV11-1 and TRBJ1-5): EAEVAQSPRYKITEKSQAVAFWCDPISGHATLYWYRQILGQGPELLVQFQDESVVDDSQLPKDRFSAERLKGVDSTLKIQPAELGDSAMYLCASSKRGDQPQHFGDGTRLSIL.